Each of the 24 T cell receptor beta chains below was sequenced from the same sample in a study of cytomegalovirus exposure and HLA in healthy donors. The PCR had 60 Vbeta and 13 Jbeta primers. Here immunoSEQ multiplex PCR was the method, and the copy in TCRdb shows in-frame clones only, minus some. The table lists about 170,000 clones, around 85% of them singletons. Sequencing used PBMCs. The source of these receptors is a male donor in good health and CMV-seronegative.

The chain links TRBV27 to TRBJ2-7; D is undetermined. The germline V gene has CDR1 MNHEY and CDR2 SMNVEV (reference sequence). Trimming cost V 2 bases and J 1 base, with 15 bases left between them. The CDR3 totals 16 residues. Here the CDR3 reads CASSLGVRLPSYEQYF. In DNA form, the CDR3 reads TGTGCCAGCAGTTTAGGCGTCAGGTTACCTTCCTACGAGCAGTACTTC.

The chain links TRBV18 to TRBJ2-2; 8 nucleotides align to TRBD1. The CDR3 contains 17 residues. CDR1 KGHSH and CDR2 LQKENI come from the germline V gene. Trimming took 0 bases from V and 4 from J; bases not matched to a gene: 7. This CDR3 is CASSPPGQVPVTGELFF. In DNA form, the CDR3 reads TGTGCCAGCTCACCACCGGGACAGGTTCCTGTCACCGGGGAGCTGTTTTTT.

The chain recombines TRBV20-1 with TRBJ1-4, with D unclear. The CDR3 extends over 11 amino acids. The germline V gene has CDR1 DFQATT and CDR2 SNEGSKA (reference sequence). The V end was cut by 0 bases, the J end by 12 bases, with 8 bases between. The CDR3 here is CSARDRQELFF. The CDR3 DNA sequence: TGCAGTGCTAGAGATCGGCAGGAACTGTTTTTT.

This sequence joins TRBV5-5 and TRBJ1-2; TRBD1 matches at 8 bases. Per germline, CDR1 SGHKS and CDR2 YYEKEE (reference sequence). There are 15 residues in the CDR3. The V and J ends lost 0 bases and 3 bases, in that order; junction bases with no gene match: 4. CDR3 residues: CASSLEWGQDYGYTF. The CDR3 nucleotides read TGTGCCAGCAGCTTGGAATGGGGACAGGACTATGGCTACACCTTC.

The rearrangement uses TRBV19 and TRBJ1-5, with TRBD1 as a possible D gene (6 bases). The CDR3 covers 16 residues. The germline CDR1 and CDR2 sequences are LNHDA and SQIVND (reference sequence). The germline V and J ends were trimmed by 7 bases and 4 bases, with 20 bases remaining between them. The CDR3 nucleotides are TGTGCCAGTACCGAGCTAGGGGGATTTGGGAATCAGCCCCAGCATTTT. It encodes CASTELGGFGNQPQHF.

The chain couples TRBV11-2 to TRBJ2-3, with D possibly TRBD2 on 6 matching bases. With 1 base removed from V and 2 bases from J, the gap between germline ends came to 13 bases. CDR3 size: 16 residues. Germline-derived CDR1 and CDR2 are SGHAT and FQNNGV. The CDR3: CASSLVRLADTDTQYF. CDR3 nucleotide sequence: TGTGCCAGCAGCTTAGTAAGATTAGCGGACACAGATACGCAGTATTTT.

The chain is built from TRBV7-9 and TRBJ1-1; D is unresolved. The CDR3 contains 15 residues. V was trimmed by 2 bases and J by 6 bases, leaving 16 bases between them. Germline assignment: CDR1 SEHNR and CDR2 FQNEAQ (reference sequence). CDR3 coding DNA: TGTGCCAGCAGCTTATCGACGCGGGAGGTGGCTGAAGCTTTCTTT. It encodes CASSLSTREVAEAFF. The whole variable domain, remainder taken from reference TRBV7-9 and TRBJ1-1, is DTGVSQNPRHKITKRGQNVTFRCDPISEHNRLYWYRQTLGQGPEFLTYFQNEAQLEKSRLLSDRFSAERPKGSFSTLEIQRTEQGDSAMYLCASSLSTREVAEAFFGQGTRLTVV.

The rearrangement links TRBV6-5 to TRBJ2-7; 10 bases align to TRBD1. Germline V gives CDR1 MNHEY, CDR2 SVGAGI. J lost 6 bases, V lost 5 bases, and 4 bases had no gene match. The length of the CDR3 is 13 residues. CDR3 loop: CASSGTGVGEQYF. CDR3 coding DNA: TGTGCCAGCAGTGGGACAGGGGTGGGCGAGCAGTACTTC.

V gene TRBV7-9 combines with J gene TRBJ2-7; D is perhaps TRBD1 (5 bases). V lost 6 bases and J 1 base, leaving 13 bases between the germline ends. In germline, CDR1 is SEHNR, CDR2 FQNEAQ (reference sequence). The CDR3 sequence is 14 residues long. The CDR3 sequence: CASSADSTSYEQYF. Here the CDR3 DNA reads TGTGCCAGCAGTGCCGACAGTACTTCCTACGAGCAGTACTTC. The variable domain in full, completed from reference TRBV7-9 and TRBJ2-7, reads DTGVSQNPRHKITKRGQNVTFRCDPISEHNRLYWYRQTLGQGPEFLTYFQNEAQLEKSRLLSDRFSAERPKGSFSTLEIQRTEQGDSAMYLCASSADSTSYEQYFGPGTRLTVT.

The V and J genes are TRBV9 and TRBJ2-3; D not certain. Germline V lookup: CDR1 SGDLS, CDR2 YYNGEE. V was cut by 0 bases and J by 8 bases, with 10 bases left in between. The length of the CDR3 is 13 residues. CDR3 sequence (DNA): TGTGCCAGCAGCGTAGTCCAGTCAGGTACGCAGTATTTT. It codes for CASSVVQSGTQYF.

CDR3 bases: TGTGCCAGCAGCTTCGACTCAGATACGCAGTATTTT. As protein: CASSFDSDTQYF. The chain links TRBV5-4 to TRBJ2-3; no clear D. The CDR3 totals 12 residues. The germline gives CDR1 SGHNT, CDR2 YYREEE (reference sequence). Trimming removed 2 bases from V and 4 bases from J, with 5 bases in between. The complete variable domain, with remaining parts taken from reference TRBV5-4 and TRBJ2-3, reads ETGVTQSPTHLIKTRGQQVTLRCSSQSGHNTVSWYQQALGQGPQFIFQYYREEENGRGNFPPRFSGLQFPNYSSELNVNALELDDSALYLCASSFDSDTQYFGPGTRLTVL.

This clone was counted a few times. The chain combines TRBV5-1 with TRBJ1-1, with D uncertain. Germline V gene sequence: CDR1 SGHRS, CDR2 YFSETQ. V was clipped by 6 bases and J by 0 bases, with 18 bases between them. The CDR3 totals 16 residues. The CDR3 DNA sequence: TGCGCCAGCAACCCCACGACGGGTCTTTTGAACACTGAAGCTTTCTTT. It encodes CASNPTTGLLNTEAFF. The full variable domain, with the rest looked up from reference TRBV5-1 and TRBJ1-1, is KAGVTQTPRYLIKTRGQQVTLSCSPISGHRSVSWYQQTPGQGLQFLFEYFSETQRNKGNFPGRFSGRQFSNSRSEMNVSTLELGDSALYLCASNPTTGLLNTEAFFGQGTRLTVV.

The rearrangement links TRBV4-1 to TRBJ1-1; D perhaps matches TRBD1 (5 bases). The CDR3 sequence is 15 residues long. CDR1 is MGHRA and CDR2 is YSYEKL in the germline V gene. V shed 1 base and J shed 0 bases, with 9 bases lying between them. The CDR3 spells CASSQGGQLNTEAFF. DNA of the CDR3: TGCGCCAGCAGCCAAGGAGGACAACTGAACACTGAAGCTTTCTTT.

The V gene is TRBV13, the J gene TRBJ1-1, with D perhaps TRBD1 (5 bases). The V gene's germline CDR1 is PRHDT and CDR2 FYEKMQ (reference sequence). The V end was cut by 0 bases, the J end by 4 bases, with 12 bases between. The CDR3 has 15 residues. For the CDR3, the DNA is TGTGCCAGCAGCTTAGGCCGGGGGGGAGGCACTGAAGCTTTCTTT. Translated: CASSLGRGGGTEAFF. Variable domain in full (rest from reference TRBV13 and TRBJ1-1): AAGVIQSPRHLIKEKRETATLKCYPIPRHDTVYWYQQGPGQDPQFLISFYEKMQSDKGSIPDRFSAQQFSDYHSELNMSSLELGDSALYFCASSLGRGGGTEAFFGQGTRLTVV.

The chain combines TRBV27 with TRBJ1-4, with a weak D call TRBD1 (5 bases). Trimming took off 5 bases at V and 5 bases at J, with 12 bases between the two ends. The CDR3 loop spans 14 amino acids. Per germline, CDR1 MNHEY and CDR2 SMNVEV (reference sequence). Here the CDR3 reads CASSATVTNEKLFF. DNA for the CDR3: TGTGCCAGCAGTGCGACAGTTACCAATGAAAAACTGTTTTTT.

The chain employs TRBV7-2 and TRBJ2-1, with D possibly being TRBD1 (6 bases). CDR3 length: 12 residues. With 7 bases removed from V and 6 bases from J, the gap between germline ends came to 10 bases. Per the germline V gene, CDR1 is SGHTA and CDR2 is FQGNSA. CDR3 coding DNA: TGTGCCAGCAACCTAGGGGGCAATGAGCAGTTCTTC. It specifies CASNLGGNEQFF.

This chain uses TRBV5-1 with TRBJ1-2; possibly TRBD1 for D (6 bases). Germline V gene lookup returns CDR1 SGHRS and CDR2 YFSETQ. The V end lost 2 bases, the J end lost 8 bases, and 13 bases lay between the germline ends. The CDR3 contains 13 residues. DNA of the CDR3: TGCGCCAGCAGCTTCAGGGGAAGCGGAGGCTACACCTTC. Translating gives CASSFRGSGGYTF.

The V gene is TRBV19, the J gene TRBJ2-7, with a weak D call TRBD2 (5 bases). The CDR3 loop spans 15 amino acids. Germline lookup yields CDR1 LNHDA and CDR2 SQIVND (reference sequence). With 2 bases removed from V and 2 bases from J, the gap between germline ends came to 13 bases. In DNA, the CDR3 is TGTGCCAGTAGTATACTATCCGGGGAGCCCTACGAGCAGTACTTC. Its translation: CASSILSGEPYEQYF.

The J gene is TRBJ1-1, the V gene TRBV5-1; tentative D call: TRBD1 (5 bases). Germline V CDR1 and CDR2: SGHRS, YFSETQ. CDR3 length: 16 amino acids. Trimming removed 4 bases at V and 1 base at J, with 17 bases between. Written as DNA, the CDR3 is TGCGCCAGCAGCCTGGGGTGGGGGGAAAGGAACACTGAAGCTTTCTTT. Protein sequence: CASSLGWGERNTEAFF.

This clone was seen a handful of times. The rearrangement joins TRBV9 to TRBJ2-1; 16 nucleotides match TRBD2. Trimming cost V 3 bases and J 2 bases; bases outside gene matches: 11. Germline V lookup: CDR1 SGDLS, CDR2 YYNGEE. The CDR3 covers 20 residues. The CDR3 reads CASSDHPGLAGGLAYNEQFF. The CDR3, as DNA: TGTGCCAGCAGCGATCATCCGGGACTAGCGGGGGGGCTCGCCTACAATGAGCAGTTCTTC.

This clone appeared a few times. The chain carries TRBV5-1 and TRBJ2-7, with unresolved D. This CDR3 is built from 13 residues. Germline V gene lookup returns CDR1 SGHRS and CDR2 YFSETQ. V shed 1 base and J shed 6 bases, with 11 bases lying between them. CDR3: CASSLSEVSEQYF. The CDR3 DNA reads TGCGCCAGCAGCTTGTCCGAGGTGAGCGAGCAGTACTTC. The complete variable domain, with remaining parts taken from reference TRBV5-1 and TRBJ2-7, reads KAGVTQTPRYLIKTRGQQVTLSCSPISGHRSVSWYQQTPGQGLQFLFEYFSETQRNKGNFPGRFSGRQFSNSRSEMNVSTLELGDSALYLCASSLSEVSEQYFGPGTRLTVT.

The CDR3 region has the DNA TGTGCCAGCAGGGCCTCAGACACCAGCAATCAGCCCCAGCATTTT. Translating gives CASRASDTSNQPQHF. The chain links TRBV2 to TRBJ1-5, with D hard to call. Germline CDR1 and CDR2: SNHLY and FYNNEI. The CDR3 loop spans 15 amino acids. V was clipped by 6 bases and J by 1 base, with 13 bases between them.

The chain carries TRBV4-3 and TRBJ2-2; D is ambiguous. The germline gives CDR1 LGHNA, CDR2 YSLEER. The CDR3 length is 12 residues. Trimming removed 6 bases at V and 6 bases at J, with 8 bases between. CDR3: CASSPVAGELFF. The CDR3 DNA reads as TGCGCCAGCAGTCCCGTTGCCGGGGAGCTGTTTTTT.

In the case of this clone: The sample holds other DNA sequences that translate to the same CDR3. The rearrangement uses TRBV7-9 and TRBJ1-5; D may be TRBD1 (5 bases). V was trimmed by 5 bases and J by 6 bases, leaving 8 bases between them. Germline-derived CDR1 and CDR2 are SEHNR and FQNEAQ (reference sequence). The CDR3 consists of 12 residues. CDR3 in amino acids: CASSLGGQPQHF. The CDR3 DNA sequence: TGTGCCAGCAGCCTGGGGGGTCAGCCCCAGCATTTT.